Following are 2 T cell receptor beta chains from one sample sequenced in a study of CD8+CD57+ T cells in acquired aplastic anemia. CDR3 and TCR beta VDJ profiling relied on genomic DNA as the template. TCRdb independently ran MiXCR on the reads; one entry per CDR3 protein. The top ten hold 4% of the sample, which has just over 400,000 distinct CDR3 sequences, 65% to 80% seen once. Sequencing was carried out using sorted CD4+, CD8+, or CD8+CD57+ T cells (not recorded which) from PBMCs. The receptors come from a human donor in good health, serving as a control.

The chain joins TRBV20-1 to TRBJ1-1, with 10 bases fitting TRBD1. Germline V CDR1 and CDR2: DFQATT, SNEGSKA (reference sequence). Losses at the gene ends were 6 bases for V and 2 bases for J; bases not matched to a gene: 9. There are 15 residues in the CDR3. This CDR3 reads CSASGTGVLNTEAFF. For the CDR3, the DNA is TGCAGTGCGTCCGGGACAGGGGTGCTAAACACTGAAGCTTTCTTT.

About this clonotype itself: Because the CDR3 is missing its conserved closing phenylalanine or tryptophan, this is likely a read error. The DNA is left out, because the CDR3 cannot be placed on it with certainty; the CDR3 is given as TCRdb lists it. The chain is built from TRBV7-3 and TRBJ2-5. Germline V gives CDR1 SGHTA, CDR2 FQGTGA. The CDR3 extends over 12 residues, inclusive of both ends. CDR3: CASSLGADNKYL.